This TCR beta chain appears in the sequencing data of a study of OX40 agonist ivuxolimab in advanced cancers. Study conclusions and caveats: Those patients achieving a partial response at 0.1-3.0 mg/kg showed among the lowest clonal expansion.

With regard to this clone: Antigen specificity is unknown.

Libraries were prepared by immunoSEQ multiplex PCR; TCRdb keeps only in-frame clonotypes and omits some of them. Seen here are tens of thousands of clones, about 90% observed once, and the top ten hold 1.5% to 2%. The CDR3 totals 15 residues. V lost 5 bases, J lost 8 bases, and 4 bases stayed unmatched. Germline CDR1 reads KGHSH; CDR2 reads LQKENI. Patients with a history of autoimmune disease or on systemic immunosuppression were excluded. The rearrangement joins TRBV18 to TRBJ2-1; TRBD2 agrees at 15 bases. The specimen comprised CD4+ or CD8+ T cells sorted from blood, sampled in a trial of the OX40 agonist ivuxolimab. This TCR derives from an adult with an advanced solid tumor such as melanoma, head and neck, liver or kidney cancer. The CDR3 DNA sequence: TGTGCCAGCTCATCCGGGACTAGCGGGAGGTATGAGCAGTTCTTC. This translates into CASSSGTSGRYEQFF.